This entry lists 19 T cell receptor beta chains sequenced from one sample in a study of T cell repertoires in cytomegalovirus infection (dated by TCRdb to between 2018 and 2021). The run used an Illumina HiSeq 1500. In TCRdb, the public reads were trimmed at Q25 with fastp and aligned with MiXCR, with productive beta chains retained. One record per CDR3 amino acid sequence lists the most common genes and DNA. Within this sample are around 550,000 distinct CDR3 sequences, with more than 25% of them counted one time only. The top ten clonotypes cover approximately 13% of the sample. Sequencing was carried out using PBMCs. The origin of the receptors is a human donor in good health (CMV status not recorded). Some clones in this sample may be carry-over from other donors' samples.

This clonotype was seen a few times. The rearrangement uses TRBV27 and TRBJ2-1; D remains ambiguous. The CDR3 spans 13 residues. The germline gives CDR1 MNHEY, CDR2 SMNVEV (reference sequence). With 2 bases removed from V and 6 bases from J, the gap between germline ends came to 8 bases. In DNA, the CDR3 is TGTGCCAGCAGTTTAGGCGTTATCAATGAGCAGTTCTTC. Amino acid sequence: CASSLGVINEQFF.

In this sample, this clonotype turned up a few times. The chain uses TRBV11-3 and TRBJ2-2; TRBD2 is a possible D gene (6 bases). This CDR3 is built from 17 residues. Trimming took 0 bases from V and 4 from J, leaving 15 bases between them. The germline V gene has CDR1 SGHNT and CDR2 YENEEA. The CDR3 reads CASSLDRLGAGTGELFF. CDR3 sequence (DNA): TGTGCCAGCAGCTTAGACCGACTAGGTGCGGGCACCGGGGAGCTGTTTTTT.

This clonotype was seen a handful of times. The chain has TRBV9 and TRBJ2-1; D is unclear. The CDR3 contains 14 residues. Trimming left V 0 bases short and J 10 bases short, with 14 bases between. Germline loops: CDR1 SGDLS, CDR2 YYNGEE. The CDR3 reads CASSVGSWEGEQFF. CDR3 sequence (DNA): TGTGCCAGCAGCGTAGGGTCGTGGGAAGGGGAGCAGTTCTTC.

The chain combines TRBV7-9 with TRBJ2-7; D remains ambiguous. CDR3 length equals 14 residues. The V gene's germline CDR1 is SEHNR and CDR2 FQNEAQ (reference sequence). Trimming removed 5 bases from V and 0 bases from J, with 11 bases in between. The CDR3 DNA reads as TGTGCCAGCAGCCCCCCTGGTGCCTCCTACGAGCAGTACTTC. Translating gives CASSPPGASYEQYF.

This clonotype was recorded at least ten times. CDR3 protein: CASSLAGTAKPQHF. CDR3 DNA: TGTGCCAGCAGCTTAGCAGGGACAGCAAAGCCCCAGCATTTT. The V and J genes are TRBV7-2 and TRBJ1-5, with 7 bases fitting TRBD1. V was clipped by 0 bases and J by 8 bases; unmatched bases: 4. The CDR3 runs to 14 residues. Germline V gene data show CDR1 as SGHTA and CDR2 as FQGNSA. Full variable domain (rest looked up from reference TRBV7-2 and TRBJ1-5): GAGVSQSPSNKVTEKGKDVELRCDPISGHTALYWYRQSLGQGLEFLIYFQGNSAPDKSGLPSDRFSAERTGGSVSTLTIQRTQQEDSAVYLCASSLAGTAKPQHFGDGTRLSIL.

This clonotype was recorded a few times. The V gene is TRBV3-1, the J gene TRBJ2-1, with TRBD2 matching over 10 bases. Germline V gives CDR1 LGHDT, CDR2 YNNKEL (reference sequence). After removal of 5 bases from V and 5 bases from J, the junction contained 12 bases not matched to a gene. This CDR3 spans 17 amino acids. CDR3 amino acids: CASSLEILAGTNNEQFF. The CDR3 DNA is TGTGCCAGCAGCTTGGAAATACTAGCGGGAACAAACAATGAGCAGTTCTTC.

This clonotype was seen more than once but under ten times. The chain has TRBV6-1 and TRBJ2-7, with 8 bases that match TRBD2. The CDR3 contains 14 residues. The V segment lost 8 bases and the J segment 0 bases; nucleotides outside the gene matches: 6. Germline values: CDR1 MNHNS, CDR2 SASEGT. The CDR3 sequence: CASEVAGSSYEQYV. CDR3 nucleotide sequence: TGTGCCAGCGAAGTAGCGGGGAGCTCCTACGAGCAGTACGTC.

This clonotype was detected ten times or more. The chain uses TRBV7-8 and TRBJ2-1; tentatively, D is TRBD1 or TRBD2 (6 bases each). The V gene lost 2 bases and the J gene lost 6 bases, with 14 bases spanning the gap. The CDR3 has 15 amino acids. Germline CDR1 and CDR2: SGHVS and FQNEAQ. This chain's CDR3 is CASSLLGGPRNEQFF. The CDR3 DNA sequence: TGTGCCAGCAGCTTACTAGGGGGGCCTCGCAATGAGCAGTTCTTC.

The genes are TRBV28 and TRBJ2-6, with 8 positions matching TRBD2. V was clipped by 7 bases and J by 4 bases; unmatched bases: 6. Germline V gene lookup returns CDR1 MDHEN and CDR2 SYDVKM. This CDR3 contains 15 residues. CDR3: CASTVGGAGANVLTF. CDR3 nucleotides: TGTGCCAGCACGGTCGGGGGGGCCGGGGCCAACGTCCTGACTTTC.

This clonotype has a count of ten or more. The chain recombines TRBV12-3 or TRBV12-4 with TRBJ1-6; no clear D. This CDR3 is built from 12 residues. Trimming took off 3 bases at V and 8 bases at J, with 5 bases between the two ends. CDR3 amino acids: CASSFVDSPLHF. DNA for the CDR3: TGTGCCAGCAGTTTCGTCGATTCACCCCTCCACTTT.

The genes are TRBV5-5 and TRBJ2-1, with D unresolved. The CDR3 consists of 16 residues. V was pared by 1 base and J by 3 bases, with 14 bases between. Germline CDR1 reads SGHKS; CDR2 reads YYEKEE (reference sequence). CDR3 region: CASSLLGLSYYNEQFF. CDR3 sequence (DNA): TGTGCCAGCAGCTTGTTGGGTCTGAGCTACTACAATGAGCAGTTCTTC.

The J gene is TRBJ1-5, the V gene TRBV6-1, with D possibly TRBD1 on 6 matching bases. Germline CDR1 reads MNHNS; CDR2 reads SASEGT. The CDR3 consists of 12 residues. Trimming cost V 7 bases and J 6 bases, with 10 bases left between them. CDR3 protein: CASNRVGQPQHF. For the CDR3, the DNA is TGTGCCAGCAACAGGGTAGGTCAGCCCCAGCATTTT.

This clonotype came up a few times. This chain joins TRBV19 and TRBJ2-1; 14 nucleotides align to TRBD2. The germline CDR1 and CDR2 sequences are LNHDA and SQIVND (reference sequence). The CDR3 extends over 16 amino acids. V shed 7 bases and J 10 bases; nucleotides not matched to a gene: 12. CDR3 protein: CASTQQGLAGVEEQFF. The CDR3, as DNA: TGTGCCAGTACGCAGCAGGGACTAGCGGGAGTCGAGGAGCAGTTCTTC.

This clonotype was detected only a few times. The J gene is TRBJ1-4, the V gene TRBV7-8, with D possibly matching TRBD1 (6 bases). Germline V gene sequence: CDR1 SGHVS, CDR2 FQNEAQ. Trimming took 2 bases from V and 5 from J, leaving 21 bases between them. This CDR3 region has 18 residues. Written as DNA, the CDR3 is TGTGCCAGCAGCTTAAAATTGGGGACGGGACATAGGAATGAAAAACTGTTTTTT. It translates to CASSLKLGTGHRNEKLFF.

In its sample, this clonotype was seen many times. The V call is TRBV11-3, the J call TRBJ2-1; D gene ambiguous. The CDR3 consists of 15 residues. Trimming cost V 3 bases and J 0 bases, with 9 bases left between them. The germline CDR1 and CDR2 sequences are SGHNT and YENEEA. The CDR3 coding sequence is TGTGCCAGCAGCTTCACGAGGAGCTCCTACAATGAGCAGTTCTTC. This sequence encodes CASSFTRSSYNEQFF. Complete variable domain (other parts from reference TRBV11-3 and TRBJ2-1): EAGVVQSPRYKIIEKKQPVAFWCNPISGHNTLYWYLQNLGQGPELLIRYENEEAVDDSQLPKDRFSAERLKGVDSTLKIQPAELGDSAVYLCASSFTRSSYNEQFFGPGTRLTVL.

The V gene is TRBV7-2, the J gene TRBJ2-1; D is unclear. Germline CDR1 and CDR2: SGHTA and FQGNSA. The CDR3 extends over 16 amino acids. Trimming stripped 5 bases from V and 12 bases from J, with 26 bases between. CDR3 nucleotides: TGTGCCAGCAGCCCCCTATTGACGGAAATCAGTTTGGTGCAGTTCTTC. Protein product: CASSPLLTEISLVQFF.

The chain's CDR3 is CSVAKQGARYNEQFF. Here the CDR3 DNA reads TGCAGCGTCGCAAAACAGGGGGCTCGCTACAATGAGCAGTTCTTC. V and J are TRBV29-1 and TRBJ2-1, with TRBD1 matching over 9 bases. The CDR3 has 15 residues. V shed 6 bases and J 3 bases; nucleotides not matched to a gene: 9. The germline V gene has CDR1 SQVTM and CDR2 ANQGSEA.

This clonotype was counted between two and nine times. The rearrangement joins TRBV7-9 to TRBJ2-1; the match to TRBD1 covers 7 bases. Germline V CDR1 and CDR2: SEHNR, FQNEAQ (reference sequence). CDR3 length: 13 residues. J gave up 10 bases and V 1 base, and 4 bases lay outside the gene matches. CDR3 nucleotides: TGTGCCAGCAGCTTAGAAGGGGGCAACGAGCAGTTCTTC. Encoded protein: CASSLEGGNEQFF.

This clonotype was seen only a few times. This rearrangement joins TRBV7-2 to TRBJ2-1; D perhaps matches TRBD2 (5 bases). From germline, CDR1 is SGHTA and CDR2 FQGNSA. The V end was cut by 4 bases, the J end by 10 bases, with 17 bases between. The CDR3 runs 14 residues. Here the CDR3 DNA reads TGTGCCAGCAGCTCAATAGACTCGCGGGTGGAGCAGTTCTTC. Its protein is CASSSIDSRVEQFF.